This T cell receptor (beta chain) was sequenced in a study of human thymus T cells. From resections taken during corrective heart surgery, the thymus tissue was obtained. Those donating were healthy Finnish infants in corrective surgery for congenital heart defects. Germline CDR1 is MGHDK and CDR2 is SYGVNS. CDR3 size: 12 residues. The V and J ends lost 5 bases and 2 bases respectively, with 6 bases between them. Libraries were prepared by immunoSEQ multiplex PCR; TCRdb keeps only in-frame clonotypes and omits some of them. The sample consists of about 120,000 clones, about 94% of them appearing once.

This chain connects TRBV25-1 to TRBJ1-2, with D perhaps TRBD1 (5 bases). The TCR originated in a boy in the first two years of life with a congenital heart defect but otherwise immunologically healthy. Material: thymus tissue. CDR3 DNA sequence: TGTGCCAGCAGTAAGGGGAACTATGGCTACACCTTC. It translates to CASSKGNYGYTF.